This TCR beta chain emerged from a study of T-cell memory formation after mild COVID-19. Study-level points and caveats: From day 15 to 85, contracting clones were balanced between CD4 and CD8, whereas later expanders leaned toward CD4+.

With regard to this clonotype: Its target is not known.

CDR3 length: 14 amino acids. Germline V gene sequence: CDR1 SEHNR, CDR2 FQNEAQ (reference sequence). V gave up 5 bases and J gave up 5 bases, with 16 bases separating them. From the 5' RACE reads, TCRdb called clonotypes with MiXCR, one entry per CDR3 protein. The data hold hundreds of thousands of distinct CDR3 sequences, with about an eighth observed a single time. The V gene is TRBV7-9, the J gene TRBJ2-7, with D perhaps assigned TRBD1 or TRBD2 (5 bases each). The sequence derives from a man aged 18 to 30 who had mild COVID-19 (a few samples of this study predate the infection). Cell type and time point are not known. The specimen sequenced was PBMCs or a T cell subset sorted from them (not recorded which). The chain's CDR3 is CASSTWDRWDEQYF. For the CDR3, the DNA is TGTGCCAGCAGCACCTGGGACCGCTGGGACGAGCAGTACTTC. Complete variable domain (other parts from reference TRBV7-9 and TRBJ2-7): DTGVSQNPRHKITKRGQNVTFRCDPISEHNRLYWYRQTLGQGPEFLTYFQNEAQLEKSRLLSDRFSAERPKGSFSTLEIQRTEQGDSAMYLCASSTWDRWDEQYFGPGTRLTVT.